The clone carrying this TCR beta chain was observed at least ten times. Its antigen is not known. CDR1 is MGHRA, CDR2 YSYEKL, per germline. Trimming shortened V by 4 bases and J by 4 bases, and 19 bases separated the two germline ends. The CDR3 runs to 16 residues. The data stem from a study of early T cells in non-severe SARS-CoV-2 infection. Study outcomes and limitations: Private and CD4 specificities were missed by VDJdb matching, which favored anti-spike CD8 responses.

Unique molecular identifiers were attached to individual cDNA molecules. TCRdb recomputed calls from the 5' RACE reads with MiXCR, one row per CDR3 protein. The data hold about 44,000 distinct CDR3 sequences, with 10% to 15% observed a single time. Material for sequencing was whole blood. This TCR was sampled from an adult who was a healthcare worker with PCR-confirmed SARS-CoV-2 infection or an uninfected control (not recorded which). The chain employs TRBV4-1 and TRBJ1-1, with D perhaps TRBD1 (6 bases). The CDR3 protein is CASSPRIAGAGTEAFF. The DNA for the CDR3 is TGCGCCAGCAGCCCCCGAATCGCAGGGGCAGGCACTGAAGCTTTCTTT.